The 3 T cell receptor beta chains reported below all come from one sample, sequenced in a study of T cell responses to AZD1222 COVID-19 vaccine. Only in-frame clones appear in the TCRdb table, and some are missing; sequencing was by immunoSEQ multiplex PCR. The sample records 120,000 to 150,000 clones, under 95% being singletons. Sequences were derived from peripheral blood, sampled on day 0 of AZD1222 vaccination. These TCRs come from an adult in good health.

The V gene is TRBV4-1, the J gene TRBJ1-5; D is ambiguous. From germline, CDR1 is MGHRA and CDR2 YSYEKL. Trimming removed 2 bases at V and 4 bases at J, with 15 bases between. The length of the CDR3 is 16 residues. As DNA, the CDR3 is TGCGCCAGCAGCCAATCCCCCGGCGGTGCAAATCAGCCCCAGCATTTT. Its translation: CASSQSPGGANQPQHF.

The rearrangement joins TRBV9 to TRBJ1-2, with TRBD1 identical over 10 bases. Losses at the gene ends were 2 bases for V and 2 bases for J; bases not matched to a gene: 6. From germline, CDR1 is SGDLS and CDR2 YYNGEE. This CDR3 spans 16 amino acids. CDR3 DNA sequence: TGTGCCAGCAGCGTTACCCCGGGACAGGGGAACTATGGCTACACCTTC. It translates to CASSVTPGQGNYGYTF.

CDR3 sequence: CASSAGAGGYNEQFF. The CDR3 DNA sequence: TGTGCCAGCAGCGCCGGAGCTGGGGGATACAATGAGCAGTTCTTC. The gene calls are TRBV7-3 and TRBJ2-1; D tentatively fits TRBD1 or TRBD2 (5 bases each). CDR1 and CDR2 (germline): SGHTA, FQGTGA. The V end was cut by 5 bases, the J end by 4 bases, with 15 bases between. CDR3 length: 15 residues.